This TCR beta chain was identified during a study of blood T cell repertoires in COVID-19 (TCRdb year 2020). In terms of the full investigation: The collaborator samples originated in the United States, Italy and Spain and spanned the acute and convalescent phases of COVID-19. The repertoires were released in a freely available public database meant as a resource for research on the immune response to SARS-CoV-2. The samples were drawn from two sources: the first 160 participants of the ongoing ImmuneRACE study, and 1,000 to 1,500 subjects contributed by 6 global collaborators. Where available, HLA class I and class II types were obtained from metadata supplied by the sample provider rather than from assay-based typing. A de-identified subject ID, COVID-19 status, age in years and sex were almost always included in the sample metadata. The dataset comprised deeply sampled blood TCRbeta repertoires from subjects exposed to, actively infected with, or recovered from COVID-19. The prospective study material was composed of cDNA or gDNA derived from T cells, B-cell-depleted T cells, or PBMCs. Results and caveats for the whole study, not just this receptor: The quantity of clinical and demographic metadata differed by source and by participant and was supplied without curation.

Comment on this clone: The antigen it binds to is not known. No base-level quality is on record; no much larger clone is a single base apart.

From the germline V gene (reference sequence), CDR1 is LNHDA and CDR2 is SQIVND. From its cysteine to its phenylalanine, the CDR3 spans 12 amino acids. Only CDR3 DNA is held: 36 bases, read in frame from base 1. The trim is 1 base for V and 3 bases for J, with a gap of 3 bases between the germline ends. Collaborating institutions collected whole blood in K2EDTA tubes following their own protocols. Collaborator samples were shipped for TCRbeta analysis as frozen whole blood, isolated PBMCs, or DNA extracted from either sample type. TCRbeta CDR3 regions were amplified from genomic DNA using the immunoSEQ Assay, a bias-controlled multiplex PCR. The original pipeline was this. Nucleated cell counts per sample were estimated from amplification of reference gene primers within the assay. To quantify the absolute abundance of each unique TCRbeta CDR3 rearrangement, sequence reads were collapsed and filtered. For each sample, productive Simpson clonality was calculated as the square root of Simpson's diversity index across productive rearrangements. Here the immuneACCESS table is served through TCRdb, limited to in-frame sequences with V and J called. Missing clones are a known gap in these copies; in checked studies unresolved V genes cover under half, and the rest lacks a known reason. That table gives V, J and clone size, and the DNA gave D and trimming. The sample profile shows about 95,000 clones; 90% to 95% of them were found once. The ten largest clones take up 3% to 4.5% of the sample.

The sequence was obtained from a woman aged 50 to 60 in a cohort sampled during active COVID-19. The sequencing input was peripheral blood. The sequence links TRBV19 to TRBJ2-5; no confident D gene assignment can be made. The sequenced DNA: TGTGCCAGTAGTATAGCCGAAGAGACCCAGTACTTC. This encodes CASSIAEETQYF.